The T cell receptor (beta chain) described here comes from a study of T cells in Graves' hyperthyroidism and ophthalmopathy. TCR beta CDR3 regions were amplified from RNA. HTBI primers were the set used in a first-round RT-PCR of the TCR CDR3. TCRdb ran MiXCR on the multiplex PCR reads and lists one entry per CDR3 protein. The sample gives some 560,000 distinct CDR3 sequences, approximately 14% of which show up once; roughly 6.6% is in the top ten. This clonotype was seen at least ten times. Its antigen is undetermined. Study-wide points: Using 13 V-J features, a model discriminated ophthalmopathy from stable hyperthyroidism.

Sequenced sample: blood. The TCR comes from a woman under 40 with Graves' hyperthyroidism.

For the CDR3, the DNA is TGTGCCAGCAGACCGGATCGCCCCTCTGGAAACACCATATATTTT. This translates into CASRPDRPSGNTIYF. The rearrangement joins TRBV27 to TRBJ1-3; D call uncertain. Per the germline V gene, CDR1 is MNHEY and CDR2 is SMNVEV (reference sequence). Trimming shortened V by 6 bases and J by 0 bases, and 12 bases separated the two germline ends. CDR3 size: 15 residues.